This record covers a single T cell receptor (beta chain). The antigen is not known. The sample originates from a study of T-cell memory formation after mild COVID-19. CDR1 and CDR2 (germline): SGHRS, YFSETQ. The CDR3 covers 11 residues. Each CDR3 protein gets one entry after TCRdb re-called the 5' RACE reads with MiXCR. The sample records around 320,000 distinct CDR3 sequences, around 27% being singletons. Study-wide findings and caveats: SARS-CoV-2 specificity of second-wave clones peaking day 37 was unconfirmed.

The receptor comes from an adult woman who had mild COVID-19 (a few samples of this study predate the infection). Cell type and time point are not known. The material sequenced was PBMCs or a T cell subset sorted from them (not recorded which). The rearrangement uses TRBV5-1 and TRBJ2-7, with D perhaps TRBD1 (5 bases). For the CDR3, the DNA is TGCGCGCAAAACCAGGGTCTCGAGCAGTACTTC. Protein product: CAQNQGLEQYF.